These 12 T cell receptor beta chains were sequenced from one sample in a study of shared clonotypes between healthy human individuals. The data were produced by immunoSEQ multiplex PCR, yet TCRdb's version contains in-frame clones alone and is incomplete. The table includes approximately 1.9 million clones, just over 90% detected once. Naive CD8 cells comprised CD45RO-negative, CCR7-positively selected cells, excluding terminally differentiated effector memory CD45RA+ cells. The sequenced sample was naive CD8+ T cells from PBMCs. These receptors were obtained from a young man in good health. Some clones in this sample may be carry-over from other donors' samples.

V gene TRBV29-1 combines with J gene TRBJ2-7; D possibly corresponds to TRBD1 (5 bases). V shed 7 bases and J shed 0 bases, with 13 bases lying between them. Germline V gene lookup returns CDR1 SQVTM and CDR2 ANQGSEA. This CDR3 is 13 amino acids long. The CDR3 here is CSARQRLSYEQYF. The CDR3 region has the DNA TGCAGCGCCCGACAGCGACTCTCCTACGAGCAGTACTTC.

The rearrangement joins TRBV27 to TRBJ1-1; 7 nucleotides agree with TRBD1. CDR1 and CDR2 (germline): MNHEY, SMNVEV (reference sequence). V trimming: 6 bases; J trimming: 1 base; junction bases outside the gene matches: 5. The CDR3 loop spans 14 amino acids. The CDR3 region is CASRPGGGNTEAFF. As DNA, the CDR3 is TGTGCCAGCAGACCAGGGGGAGGGAACACTGAAGCTTTCTTT.

The chain uses TRBV7-9 and TRBJ1-4; no clear D. The length of the CDR3 is 16 residues. Trimming took off 5 bases at V and 0 bases at J, with 13 bases between the two ends. Germline CDR1 is SEHNR and CDR2 is FQNEAQ (reference sequence). The CDR3 DNA sequence: TGTGCCAGCAGCCGGGGTCTGGCGGCAACTAATGAAAAACTGTTTTTT. Translating gives CASSRGLAATNEKLFF.

Note on this clone: Other DNA sequences of this sample code for an identical CDR3. V gene TRBV6-5 combines with J gene TRBJ2-1, with 8 bases that match TRBD2. Trimming removed 5 bases from V and 4 bases from J; junction bases left unmatched: 4. Germline V gives CDR1 MNHEY, CDR2 SVGAGI. CDR3 length: 14 amino acids. The CDR3 sequence: CASSPSGSYNEQFF. The CDR3 DNA follows: TGTGCCAGCAGTCCTAGCGGGTCTTACAATGAGCAGTTCTTC.

The chain employs TRBV11-3 and TRBJ2-7, with TRBD2 matching over 8 bases. Germline values: CDR1 SGHNT, CDR2 YENEEA. The CDR3 covers 13 residues. After removal of 3 bases from V and 5 bases from J, the junction contained 3 bases not matched to a gene. The CDR3 DNA sequence: TGTGCCAGCAGCTTTTCGGGAGGGCACGAGCAGTACTTC. Encoded protein: CASSFSGGHEQYF.

V is TRBV9 and J is TRBJ2-3, with D unresolved. This CDR3 region has 16 residues. The germline gives CDR1 SGDLS, CDR2 YYNGEE. V was clipped by 3 bases and J by 4 bases, with 18 bases between them. The CDR3 reads CASSDSGGYGADTQYF. The CDR3 coding sequence is TGTGCCAGCAGCGACTCAGGCGGATACGGCGCAGATACGCAGTATTTT.

The chain links TRBV7-9 to TRBJ2-7; no clear D. Deletions cut 2 bases from V and 3 bases from J, with 14 bases between. The CDR3 is 15 residues long. CDR1 and CDR2 (germline): SEHNR, FQNEAQ (reference sequence). The CDR3 loop reads CASSLMDRGYYEQYF. The CDR3 nucleotides read TGTGCCAGCAGCTTAATGGACCGTGGCTACTACGAGCAGTACTTC.

CDR3 sequence: CASSSRVMAEINEQFF. The CDR3 nucleotides are TGTGCCAGCAGTTCACGCGTTATGGCTGAAATCAATGAGCAGTTCTTC. The V call is TRBV28, the J call TRBJ2-1; no reliable D call. V was trimmed by 4 bases and J by 6 bases, leaving 19 bases between them. Germline V gene sequence: CDR1 MDHEN, CDR2 SYDVKM. The CDR3 runs 16 residues.

V usage is TRBV30 and J usage is TRBJ2-1; no reliable D call. Trimming pared 7 bases from V and 4 bases from J, leaving 14 bases between. This CDR3 is 13 amino acids long. From germline, CDR1 is GTSNPN and CDR2 SVGIG (reference sequence). The CDR3 nucleotides read TGTGCCTACTCGTTTCGCGGATACAATGAGCAGTTCTTC. Translation gives CAYSFRGYNEQFF. The complete variable domain, with remaining parts taken from reference TRBV30 and TRBJ2-1, reads SQTIHQWPATLVQPVGSPLSLECTVEGTSNPNLYWYRQAAGRGLQLLFYSVGIGQISSEVPQNLSASRPQDRQFILSSKKLLLSDSGFYLCAYSFRGYNEQFFGPGTRLTVL.

The chain uses TRBV2 and TRBJ2-1; D tentatively fits TRBD1 or TRBD2 (5 bases each). Trimming shortened V by 9 bases and J by 6 bases, and 12 bases separated the two germline ends. Germline loops: CDR1 SNHLY, CDR2 FYNNEI. The CDR3 covers 12 residues. The CDR3 reads CARGTYSNEQFF. The DNA for the CDR3 is TGTGCCAGAGGGACGTATAGCAATGAGCAGTTCTTC.

The chain uses TRBV5-1 and TRBJ2-1, with a weak D call TRBD2 (6 bases). Trimming removed 1 base from V and 4 bases from J, with 15 bases in between. The germline V gene encodes CDR1 SGHRS and CDR2 YFSETQ. The CDR3 totals 16 residues. Here the CDR3 reads CASSLTQGLPYNEQFF. Here the CDR3 DNA reads TGCGCCAGCAGCTTGACCCAGGGACTTCCTTACAATGAGCAGTTCTTC.

This chain links TRBV6-1 with TRBJ2-7, with D hard to call. The CDR3 spans 15 residues. Per the germline V gene, CDR1 is MNHNS and CDR2 is SASEGT. V lost 2 bases and J lost 5, with 16 bases in between. CDR3 residues: CASSEKARPGHEQYF. The CDR3 region has the DNA TGTGCCAGCAGTGAAAAGGCCAGACCGGGCCACGAGCAGTACTTC.